This T cell receptor beta chain derives from a study of blood T cell repertoires in COVID-19 (dated by TCRdb to 2020 to 2021). Turning to the overall study: The collaborator samples originated in the United States, Italy and Spain and spanned the acute and convalescent phases of COVID-19. The prospective study material was composed of cDNA or gDNA derived from T cells, B-cell-depleted T cells, or PBMCs. Subjects who had been exposed to COVID-19, were actively infected with it, or had recovered from it provided the deeply sampled blood TCRbeta repertoires that made up the dataset. The repertoires were made available in a free public database intended to serve as a resource for research on the immune response to SARS-CoV-2. The samples were drawn from two sources: the first 160 participants of the ongoing ImmuneRACE study, and fewer than 1,500 subjects contributed by 6 global collaborators. Sample metadata almost always included a de-identified subject ID, COVID-19 status, age in years and sex. Where available, HLA class I and class II types were obtained from metadata supplied by the sample provider rather than from assay-based typing. Beyond this particular receptor, the publication reports: Clinical and demographic metadata were provided uncurated, with the amount varying by source and participant.

Trimming accounts for 5 bases at V and 9 bases at J, while the number of junction bases matched to no gene is 8. CDR1 SGHAT and CDR2 FQDESV are derived from the germline V gene (reference sequence). The CDR3 numbers 15 residues from cysteine through phenylalanine. The sequence is cut down to CDR3 DNA, 45 bases in frame from base 1. The immunoSEQ Assay, a bias-controlled multiplex PCR, was used to amplify TCRbeta CDR3 regions from genomic DNA. In the original analysis: The number of nucleated cells in each sample was estimated by amplification of reference gene primers within the assay. To quantify the absolute abundance of each unique TCRbeta CDR3 rearrangement, sequence reads were collapsed and filtered. For each sample, productive Simpson clonality was calculated as the square root of Simpson's diversity index across productive rearrangements. Held by TCRdb, this immuneACCESS table contains in-frame sequences only and omits some clones. Under half of the omission traces to an unresolved V gene where checked; the cause of the rest is unknown. For V, J and clone size, that table is used; D and trimming come from the DNA. Counted in this sample were some 190,000 clones; approximately 89% of them appeared once. Roughly 8.2% of the sample comes from the top ten.

The collaborating institutions used their own protocols to collect whole blood in K2EDTA tubes. For TCRbeta analysis, collaborator samples were shipped as frozen whole blood, as isolated PBMCs, or as DNA extracted from either sample type. To note about this clone: Its recognized antigen is unknown. Base-call qualities are not available, and no considerably larger clone is one nucleotide away.

This TCR came from a woman aged 60-75 years with acute or convalescent COVID-19. The sequence is built from TRBV11-1 and TRBJ2-1, with 12 bases aligning to TRBD2. Sequencing used peripheral blood. The DNA is as follows: TGTGCCAGCAGCGCGCCTAGCGGGAGGGGTGCTGAGCAGTTCTTC. Its translation is CASSAPSGRGAEQFF.